The 30 T cell receptor beta chains presented below share a single source sample, sequenced in a study of shared clonotypes between healthy human individuals. Clones were sequenced by immunoSEQ multiplex PCR, and TCRdb holds only the in-frame ones, with some missing. The sample yields 1 million to 1.3 million clones, about 84% seen once. Material: memory CD4+ T cells from PBMCs. As for subset: CD45RA-negative fraction. These receptors all come from a man aged 18 to 29 in good health. Some clones in this sample may be carry-over from other donors' samples.

The chain uses TRBV30 and TRBJ1-1; a possible D gene is TRBD1 (6 bases). CDR3 length equals 14 residues. V lost 4 bases and J 6 bases, leaving 18 bases between the germline ends. Germline values: CDR1 GTSNPN, CDR2 SVGIG (reference sequence). CDR3: CAWNLMTGGSEAFF. The CDR3 bases are TGTGCCTGGAACCTTATGACAGGCGGATCTGAAGCTTTCTTT.

The V and J genes are TRBV28 and TRBJ1-5, with D maybe TRBD1 (5 bases). Trimming took 5 bases from V and 0 from J, leaving 11 bases between them. The CDR3 spans 15 residues. Germline V CDR1 and CDR2: MDHEN, SYDVKM. The CDR3 DNA follows: TGTGCCAGCAGTGGGACCCTCTATAGCAATCAGCCCCAGCATTTT. This codes for CASSGTLYSNQPQHF.

The chain carries TRBV28 and TRBJ1-4; D not certain. Germline assignment: CDR1 MDHEN and CDR2 SYDVKM. The CDR3 runs to 11 residues. V was shortened by 8 bases and J by 5 bases, with 6 bases between the two germline ends. The chain's CDR3 is CASLQNEKLFF. In DNA, the CDR3 is TGTGCCAGCCTTCAGAATGAAAAACTGTTTTTT.

The rearrangement joins TRBV28 to TRBJ2-7; 10 positions agree with TRBD1. Germline assignment: CDR1 MDHEN and CDR2 SYDVKM. The CDR3 totals 15 residues. Trimming took 4 bases from V and 2 from J; bases not matched to a gene: 5. The chain's CDR3 is CASSSRTGGAYEQYF. The CDR3 DNA is TGTGCCAGCAGTTCTCGGACAGGGGGGGCCTACGAGCAGTACTTC.

The rearrangement uses TRBV5-4 and TRBJ1-1; 7 bases agree with TRBD1. The CDR3 length is 17 residues. V trimming: 4 bases; J trimming: 0 bases; junction bases outside the gene matches: 12. Germline CDR1 SGHNT, CDR2 YYREEE (reference sequence). CDR3 sequence reads: CASSPQGRHTMNTEAFF. DNA of the CDR3: TGTGCCAGCAGCCCACAGGGGCGCCACACTATGAACACTGAAGCTTTCTTT. The variable domain in full, completed from reference TRBV5-4 and TRBJ1-1, reads ETGVTQSPTHLIKTRGQQVTLRCSSQSGHNTVSWYQQALGQGPQFIFQYYREEENGRGNFPPRFSGLQFPNYSSELNVNALELDDSALYLCASSPQGRHTMNTEAFFGQGTRLTVV.

As concerns this clone: The identical CDR3 is also encoded by other nucleotide sequences in the sample. This sequence joins TRBV5-4 and TRBJ2-5; D gene ambiguous. Germline V gene lookup returns CDR1 SGHNT and CDR2 YYREEE (reference sequence). V gave up 0 bases and J gave up 1 base, with 7 bases separating them. This CDR3 comprises 14 residues. The CDR3 bases are TGTGCCAGCAGCTTGGGAGGTGTCCAAGAGACCCAGTACTTC. This gives the protein CASSLGGVQETQYF.

There are a few counts of this clone. This sequence joins TRBV7-2 and TRBJ1-2; TRBD1 matches at 9 bases. CDR3 size: 18 residues. After removal of 2 bases from V and 0 bases from J, the junction contained 10 bases not matched to a gene. Germline CDR1 SGHTA, CDR2 FQGNSA. The CDR3 DNA is TGTGCCAGCAGCTTATCGGACAGGGGAGCAACGGCTAACTATGGCTACACCTTC. Its translation is CASSLSDRGATANYGYTF.

This clone has only one observation. This sequence joins TRBV11-2 and TRBJ2-1, with D possibly TRBD1 on 6 matching bases. The germline gives CDR1 SGHAT, CDR2 FQNNGV. V dropped 1 base and J dropped 0 bases, with 19 bases sitting between them. The CDR3 loop spans 19 amino acids. The CDR3 bases are TGTGCCAGCAGCTTAGGAGGGGGTTTGCGTAGCAGCTCCTACAATGAGCAGTTCTTC. Amino acid sequence: CASSLGGGLRSSSYNEQFF.

This clone was seen only once. The chain couples TRBV5-1 to TRBJ2-7; 11 bases fit TRBD2. Trimming cost V 4 bases and J 2 bases; bases outside gene matches: 5. This CDR3 has 15 amino acids. Germline-derived CDR1 and CDR2 are SGHRS and YFSETQ. CDR3 residues: CASSDGTSGAYEQYF. As DNA, the CDR3 is TGCGCCAGCAGCGACGGGACTAGCGGCGCCTACGAGCAGTACTTC.

This clone was detected only a few times. J is TRBJ1-2 and V is TRBV28; D is unclear. This CDR3 contains 13 residues. The germline V and J ends were trimmed by 4 bases and 0 bases, with 6 bases remaining between them. Per germline, CDR1 MDHEN and CDR2 SYDVKM. In DNA form, the CDR3 reads TGTGCCAGCAGTTCCGACGCTAACTATGGCTACACCTTC. Translation gives CASSSDANYGYTF.

The V and J genes are TRBV5-3 and TRBJ1-4; D is uncertain. TRBV5-3 belongs to the ORF category, with a function that is uncertain. This CDR3 has 16 amino acids. V lost 4 bases, J lost 10 bases, and 23 bases lay in between. CDR3 nucleotide sequence: TGTGCCAGAAGCCCTACCAACCCTTGTAGGATTTTAAAACTGTTTTTT. This encodes CARSPTNPCRILKLFF.

The V gene is TRBV5-1, the J gene TRBJ1-3; TRBD1 matches 7 bases. From germline, CDR1 is SGHRS and CDR2 YFSETQ. Losses at the gene ends were 3 bases for V and 4 bases for J; bases not matched to a gene: 4. The CDR3 has 14 amino acids. The CDR3 nucleotides are TGCGCCAGCAGCTATCAGGGGGAAGGAAACACCATATATTTT. Residues: CASSYQGEGNTIYF.

This clone was counted ten times or more. This rearrangement joins TRBV6-6 to TRBJ2-6; D call uncertain. The germline CDR1 and CDR2 sequences are MNHNY and SVGAGI (reference sequence). The CDR3 runs 16 residues. V was clipped by 5 bases and J by 4 bases, with 15 bases between them. Written as DNA, the CDR3 is TGTGCCAGCAGTCCAAATAGGGCTCCAGGGGCCAACGTCCTGACTTTC. Translated, it gives CASSPNRAPGANVLTF.

The CDR3 coding sequence is TGCAGCGTTGATCGGGGTCGGGCGGGCGAGCAGTACTTC. Its protein product is CSVDRGRAGEQYF. The chain uses TRBV29-1 and TRBJ2-7; tentatively, D is TRBD2 (5 bases). Germline CDR1 reads SQVTM; CDR2 reads ANQGSEA. This CDR3 is built from 13 residues. Trimming cost V 3 bases and J 6 bases, with 15 bases left between them.

The chain carries TRBV4-2 and TRBJ1-3, with TRBD1 matching over 7 bases. Germline V gene lookup returns CDR1 LGHNA and CDR2 YNFKEQ. The CDR3 runs 15 residues. The V gene end was trimmed by 4 bases and the J gene end by 8 bases; junction bases not matched to a gene: 11. The CDR3 sequence is CASSPPPQGFDTIYF. CDR3 nucleotide sequence: TGTGCCAGCAGCCCCCCCCCACAGGGGTTTGACACCATATATTTT.

The J gene is TRBJ1-1, the V gene TRBV5-4, with D perhaps matching TRBD1 (6 bases). The germline gives CDR1 SGHNT, CDR2 YYREEE (reference sequence). The CDR3 covers 15 residues. V was pared by 2 bases and J by 4 bases, with 15 bases between. In nucleotides, the CDR3 is TGTGCCAGCAGCTTAACAGGGAGGTGGAGCACTGAAGCTTTCTTT. Encoded protein: CASSLTGRWSTEAFF.

V and J are TRBV10-3 and TRBJ1-2; TRBD1 matches at 9 bases. Germline V gene data show CDR1 as ENHRY and CDR2 as SYGVKD. V gave up 7 bases and J gave up 4 bases; unmatched junction bases: 4. The CDR3 consists of 13 residues. CDR3 protein: CAITGQGSYGYTF. The CDR3, as DNA: TGTGCCATCACCGGACAGGGGAGCTATGGCTACACCTTC.

This clone was detected once. V is TRBV28 and J is TRBJ2-7; D not certain. The CDR3 totals 12 residues. V dropped 10 bases and J dropped 0 bases, with 10 bases sitting between them. Germline V CDR1 and CDR2: MDHEN, SYDVKM. CDR3 nucleotide sequence: TGTGCCACGACTGATACCTCCTACGAGCAGTACTTC. It yields the protein CATTDTSYEQYF.

This chain links TRBV19 with TRBJ2-7; 11 nucleotides agree with TRBD2. V trimming: 4 bases; J trimming: 0 bases; junction bases outside the gene matches: 5. From germline, CDR1 is LNHDA and CDR2 SQIVND (reference sequence). This CDR3 has 16 amino acids. The DNA of the CDR3 is TGTGCCAGTAGTACCCGGACTAGCGGGTACTCCTACGAGCAGTACTTC. Protein product: CASSTRTSGYSYEQYF.

The chain joins TRBV18 to TRBJ2-1; D gene ambiguous. Trimming stripped 3 bases from V and 6 bases from J, with 15 bases between. Germline CDR1 and CDR2: KGHSH and LQKENI. This CDR3 has 15 residues. In DNA, the CDR3 is TGTGCCAGCTCACCGACCTTTACAGATAGCAATGAGCAGTTCTTC. This gives the protein CASSPTFTDSNEQFF.

This rearrangement joins TRBV19 to TRBJ1-5; a possible D gene is TRBD1 (6 bases). Germline CDR1 is LNHDA and CDR2 is SQIVND (reference sequence). V was shortened by 3 bases and J by 6 bases, with 12 bases between the two germline ends. CDR3 length: 14 amino acids. CDR3 amino acids: CASSIIQGGQPQHF. DNA of the CDR3: TGTGCCAGTAGTATTATACAGGGAGGTCAGCCCCAGCATTTT. Supplemented by reference TRBV19 and TRBJ1-5, the full variable domain reads DGGITQSPKYLFRKEGQNVTLSCEQNLNHDAMYWYRQDPGQGLRLIYYSQIVNDFQKGDIAEGYSVSREKKESFPLTVTSAQKNPTAFYLCASSIIQGGQPQHFGDGTRLSIL.

This chain links TRBV7-9 with TRBJ2-2; D unclear. The V end was cut by 0 bases, the J end by 2 bases, with 10 bases between. This CDR3 contains 16 residues. Germline lookup yields CDR1 SEHNR and CDR2 FQNEAQ (reference sequence). The CDR3 loop is CASSLAGPRNTGELFF. CDR3 coding DNA: TGTGCCAGCAGCTTAGCCGGACCCAGAAACACCGGGGAGCTGTTTTTT.

The V gene is TRBV5-4, the J gene TRBJ1-3; no definite D call. The germline V gene has CDR1 SGHNT and CDR2 YYREEE (reference sequence). Trimming pared 2 bases from V and 2 bases from J, leaving 14 bases between. The CDR3 is 16 residues long. The CDR3 DNA reads as TGTGCCAGCAGCTTTTCGGCGGCCCGGACTGGAAACACCATATATTTT. This gives the protein CASSFSAARTGNTIYF.

A remark on this clone: The sample contains more than one DNA sequence encoding this CDR3. The gene calls are TRBV28 and TRBJ2-7; the match to TRBD1 covers 11 bases. V dropped 1 base and J dropped 3; count of bases not matched to a gene: 2. Germline V gene sequence: CDR1 MDHEN, CDR2 SYDVKM. The CDR3 sequence is 15 residues long. As DNA, the CDR3 is TGTGCCAGCAGTTTATCCGGGACAGGGGGCTACGAGCAGTACTTC. It translates to CASSLSGTGGYEQYF.

V is TRBV6-5 and J is TRBJ1-2; D remains unclear. V was trimmed by 2 bases and J by 0 bases, leaving 13 bases between them. The CDR3 covers 16 residues. Germline CDR1 is MNHEY and CDR2 is SVGAGI. The DNA of the CDR3 is TGTGCCAGCAGTTACGCCCGAGGGAAAGCTAACTATGGCTACACCTTC. The encoded protein is CASSYARGKANYGYTF.

This chain uses TRBV29-1 with TRBJ1-4; the D gene is possibly TRBD1 (6 bases). CDR3 length equals 14 residues. Per the germline V gene, CDR1 is SQVTM and CDR2 is ANQGSEA. Trimming left V 0 bases short and J 7 bases short, with 12 bases between. The CDR3 DNA reads as TGCAGCGTTGAAGATCCGGGGGCAGGTGAAAAACTGTTTTTT. This codes for CSVEDPGAGEKLFF.

This clone has a single count. The genes are TRBV7-2 and TRBJ2-3; 7 positions match TRBD2. From germline, CDR1 is SGHTA and CDR2 FQGNSA. V trimming: 4 bases; J trimming: 5 bases; junction bases outside the gene matches: 12. The CDR3 has 16 amino acids. Here the CDR3 reads CASSSRLAVVGDTQYF. In DNA form, the CDR3 reads TGTGCCAGCAGCTCCCGACTAGCCGTAGTTGGAGATACGCAGTATTTT.

The chain employs TRBV5-6 and TRBJ1-5, with D perhaps matching TRBD1 (5 bases). Germline V gene lookup returns CDR1 SGHDT and CDR2 YYEEEE. V dropped 4 bases and J dropped 7 bases, with 18 bases sitting between them. There are 15 residues in the CDR3. CDR3 loop: CASSLRDWLGQPQHF. In nucleotides, the CDR3 is TGTGCCAGCAGCCTCCGGGACTGGTTGGGCCAGCCCCAGCATTTT.

The chain is built from TRBV28 and TRBJ2-2, with 7 bases identical to TRBD1. The J segment lost 1 base and the V segment lost 5 bases, leaving 7 bases of the junction unmatched. The CDR3 covers 16 residues. Germline V gives CDR1 MDHEN, CDR2 SYDVKM. CDR3 protein: CASSVHAGGNTGELFF. CDR3 bases: TGTGCCAGCAGTGTACATGCAGGGGGGAACACCGGGGAGCTGTTTTTT.

The chain combines TRBV30 with TRBJ1-4; no definite D call. Trimming stripped 1 base from V and 0 bases from J, with 9 bases between. The CDR3 spans 15 residues. CDR1 GTSNPN and CDR2 SVGIG come from the germline V gene (reference sequence). The CDR3 loop is CAWSAQVATNEKLFF. In DNA, the CDR3 is TGTGCCTGGAGTGCCCAGGTAGCAACTAATGAAAAACTGTTTTTT. The full variable domain, rest sourced from reference TRBV30 and TRBJ1-4, is SQTIHQWPATLVQPVGSPLSLECTVEGTSNPNLYWYRQAAGRGLQLLFYSVGIGQISSEVPQNLSASRPQDRQFILSSKKLLLSDSGFYLCAWSAQVATNEKLFFGSGTQLSVL.